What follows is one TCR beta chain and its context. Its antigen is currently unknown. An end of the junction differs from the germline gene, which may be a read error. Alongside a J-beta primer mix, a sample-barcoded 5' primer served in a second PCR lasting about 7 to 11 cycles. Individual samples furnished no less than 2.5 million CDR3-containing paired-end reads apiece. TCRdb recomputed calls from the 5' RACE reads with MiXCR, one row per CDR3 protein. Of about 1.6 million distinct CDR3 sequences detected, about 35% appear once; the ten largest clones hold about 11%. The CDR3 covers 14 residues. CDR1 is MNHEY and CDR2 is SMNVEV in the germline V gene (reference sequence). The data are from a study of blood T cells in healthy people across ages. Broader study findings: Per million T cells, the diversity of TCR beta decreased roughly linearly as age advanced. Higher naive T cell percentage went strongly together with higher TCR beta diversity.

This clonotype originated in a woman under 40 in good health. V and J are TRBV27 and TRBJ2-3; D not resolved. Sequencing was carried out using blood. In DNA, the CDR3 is TGTGCCGGCAGTTTCTACAGAAACACAGATACGCAGTATTTT. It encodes CAGSFYRNTDTQYF.